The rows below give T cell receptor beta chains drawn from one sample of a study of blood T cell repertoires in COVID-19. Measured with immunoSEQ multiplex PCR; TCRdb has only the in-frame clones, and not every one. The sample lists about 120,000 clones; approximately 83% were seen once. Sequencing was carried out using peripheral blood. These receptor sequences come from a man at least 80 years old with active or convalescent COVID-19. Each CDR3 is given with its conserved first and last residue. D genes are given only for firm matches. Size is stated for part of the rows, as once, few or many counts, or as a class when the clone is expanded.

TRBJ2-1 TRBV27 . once TGTGCCAGCAGTTTAGGGGGCACTTTATACAATGAGCAGTTCTTC CASSLGGTLYNEQFF
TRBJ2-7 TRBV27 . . TGTGCCAGCAGTTTTGTGAGCCAGGGTCTACCCTACGAGCAGTACTTC CASSFVSQGLPYEQYF
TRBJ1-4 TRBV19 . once TGTGCCAGTAGTATTTTCGCAACTAATGAAAAACTGTTTTTT CASSIFATNEKLFF
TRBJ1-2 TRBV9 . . TGTGCCAGCAGCGCTGCCTCCCAGGGCTATGGCTACACCTTC CASSAASQGYGYTF
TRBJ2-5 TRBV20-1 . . TGCAGTGCCCTACAAGAGACCCAGTACTTC CSALQETQYF
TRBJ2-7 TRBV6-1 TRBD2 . TGTGCCAGCAGTGAAGCGGCTAGCGGAGGCGAGCAGTACTTC CASSEAASGGEQYF
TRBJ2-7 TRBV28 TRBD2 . TGTGCCAGCGGCAGACTGGGGGGGGAGCAGTACTTC CASGRLGGEQYF
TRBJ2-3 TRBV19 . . TGTGCCAGTAGTTCCCAGACAGGTTATAGCACAGATACGCAGTATTTT CASSSQTGYSTDTQYF
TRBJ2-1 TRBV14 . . TGTGCCAGCAGCCTTACCAGGAGTGGGAGTGCGTTCTTC CASSLTRSGSAFF
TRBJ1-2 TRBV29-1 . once TGCAGCGTGAGGGCGCCCCCCGGCGGGGGGCCCTATGGCTACACCTTC CSVRAPPGGGPYGYTF
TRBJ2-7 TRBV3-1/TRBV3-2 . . TGTGCCAGCAGCCAAGAAGGGCGTTCGTTCGGAGGCGAGCAGTACTTC CASSQEGRSFGGEQYF
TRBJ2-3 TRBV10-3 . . TGTGCCATCAGTGTAAACACAGATACGCAGTATTTT CAISVNTDTQYF
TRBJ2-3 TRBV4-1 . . TGCGCCAGCAGCCAAGAAGGTAGTTCGGGGTCTTCGGATACGCAGTATTTT CASSQEGSSGSSDTQYF
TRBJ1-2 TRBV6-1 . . TGTGCCAGCAGTGAAATAGGGGCCGGCTATGGCTACACCTTC CASSEIGAGYGYTF
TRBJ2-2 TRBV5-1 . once TGCGCCAGCAGCTTGACTAGTCACGGCACCGGGGAGCTGTTTTTT CASSLTSHGTGELFF
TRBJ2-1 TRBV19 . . TGTGCCAGTAGTATTCGATTTGGGCTAGCTTTAGGTGAGCAGTTCTTC CASSIRFGLALGEQFF
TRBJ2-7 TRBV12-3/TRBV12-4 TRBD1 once TGTGCCAGCAGTCGACAGGGTAACTACGAGCAGTACTTC CASSRQGNYEQYF
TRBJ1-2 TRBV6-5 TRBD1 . TGTGCCAGCAGCCAGACAGGGGTCCCCGACTATGGCTACACCTTC CASSQTGVPDYGYTF
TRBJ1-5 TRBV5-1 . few TGCGCCAGCAGCTTGGCGGGGTCATATAGCAATCAGCCCCAGCATTTT CASSLAGSYSNQPQHF
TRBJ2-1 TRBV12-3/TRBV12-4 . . TGTGCCAGCACCCTCCCGGGGAATGAGCAGTTCTTC CASTLPGNEQFF
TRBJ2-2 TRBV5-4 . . TGTGCCAGCAGCTTGTCCGGGGTTTCGACCGGGGAGCTGTTTTTT CASSLSGVSTGELFF
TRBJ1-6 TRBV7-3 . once TGTGCCAGCAGCTTTCGCGGGGCAGATAATTCACCCCTCCACTTT CASSFRGADNSPLHF
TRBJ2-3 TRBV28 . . TGTGCCAGCAGTAACCCCATCGGTCGCACAGATACGCAGTATTTT CASSNPIGRTDTQYF
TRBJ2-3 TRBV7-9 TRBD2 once TGTGCCAGCAGCCGAGTGGGGGGCGGGAGGTACACAGATACGCAGTATTTT CASSRVGGGRYTDTQYF
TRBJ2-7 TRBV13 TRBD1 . TGTGCCAGCAGCTTCAGGCAGGGGGCTTACGAGCAGTACTTC CASSFRQGAYEQYF
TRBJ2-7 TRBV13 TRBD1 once TGTGCCAGCAGCTTGGATACAGGGGTGCACGAGCAGTACTTC CASSLDTGVHEQYF
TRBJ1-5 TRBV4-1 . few TGCGCCAGCAGCCTCGAGGAGAGGAATGGCAATCAGCCCCAGCATTTT CASSLEERNGNQPQHF
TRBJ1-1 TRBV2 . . TGTGCCAGCACTCAGGAGGAGTACACTGAAGCTTTCTTT CASTQEEYTEAFF
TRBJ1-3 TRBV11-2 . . TGTGCCAGCAGCTTAGTTATGGGCTTGCGGGGGGCTTCTGGAAACACCATATATTTT CASSLVMGLRGASGNTIYF
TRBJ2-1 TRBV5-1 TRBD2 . TGCGCCAGCAGCTTGAGGTCGGGACTAGCGGGACAGTTTAATGAGCAGTTCTTC CASSLRSGLAGQFNEQFF
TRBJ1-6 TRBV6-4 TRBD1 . TGTGCCAGCAGGATGAGGACAGGGGATAATTCACCCCTCCACTTT CASRMRTGDNSPLHF
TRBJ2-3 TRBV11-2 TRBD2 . TGTGCCAGCAGCTTAGGAGTTCTAGCGGGGAATACGCAGTATTTT CASSLGVLAGNTQYF
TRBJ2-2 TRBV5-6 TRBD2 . TGTGCCAGCAGAAGACTAGCGGGGAACACCGGGGAGCTGTTTTTT CASRRLAGNTGELFF
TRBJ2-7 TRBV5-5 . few TGTGCCAGCAGTCCGGTGGGCGGGCTCTATTACGAGCAGTACTTC CASSPVGGLYYEQYF
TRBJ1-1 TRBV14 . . TGTGCCAGCAGCCAAGTTTGGAGGAACACTGAAGCTTTCTTT CASSQVWRNTEAFF
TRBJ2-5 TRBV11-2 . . TGTGCCAGCAGCTTCCAGCGGCAAGAGACCCAGTACTTC CASSFQRQETQYF
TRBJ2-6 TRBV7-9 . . TGTGCCAGCAGCCTCCCCGGAGGAATCGGGGCCAACGTCCTGACTTTC CASSLPGGIGANVLTF
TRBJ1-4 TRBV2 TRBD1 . TGTGCCAGCAGTGTCGGGACAGGGAAGATGAGAGAAAAACTGTTTTTT CASSVGTGKMREKLFF
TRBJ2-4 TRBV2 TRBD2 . TGTGCAACCCGCGGCGGGGCTAGCGGAGGGATTCAGTACTTC CATRGGASGGIQYF
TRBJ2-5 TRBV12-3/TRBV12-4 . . TGTGCCAGCAGTGGTCCCGGGACCCAGTACTTC CASSGPGTQYF
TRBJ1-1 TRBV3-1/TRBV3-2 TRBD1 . TGTGCCAGCAGCAAGGTCACAGGGGACAGTGAAGCTTTCTTT CASSKVTGDSEAFF
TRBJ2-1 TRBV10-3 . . TGTGCCATCAGTGATTTTATGGGACAAAGCAATGAGCAGTTCTTC CAISDFMGQSNEQFF
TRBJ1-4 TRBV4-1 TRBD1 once TGCGCCAGCAGCCAAGAATTCGGGACAGGGAGAGAAAAACTGTTTTTT CASSQEFGTGREKLFF
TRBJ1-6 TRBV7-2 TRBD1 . TGTGCCAGCAGCTTAGTAGGACAGGTCTCTAATAATTCACCCCTCCACTTT CASSLVGQVSNNSPLHF
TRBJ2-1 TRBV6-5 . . TGTGCCAGCAGTTCCAGGGTTGGTGAGCAGTTCTTC CASSSRVGEQFF
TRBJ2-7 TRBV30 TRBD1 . TGTGCCTGGAGGGCAGGGGGTCAGTACGAGCAGTACTTC CAWRAGGQYEQYF
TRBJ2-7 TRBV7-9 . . TGTGCCAGCAGCCTACAGCCCTCCACCTACGAGCAGTACTTC CASSLQPSTYEQYF
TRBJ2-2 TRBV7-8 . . TGTGCCAGCAGCTTTTCGAGCGGGCTTCGGGAGCTGTTTTTT CASSFSSGLRELFF
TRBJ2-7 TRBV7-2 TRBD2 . TGTGCCAGCAGCTTAGAACTAGCGATGAGCTCCTACGAGCAGTACTTC CASSLELAMSSYEQYF
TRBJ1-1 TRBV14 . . TGTGCCAGCAGCCAACGCGGCACTGAAGCTTTCTTT CASSQRGTEAFF
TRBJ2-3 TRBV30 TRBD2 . TGTGCCTGGAGTGTACGCGGGTCTAGCGGGTTGGATACGCAGTATTTT CAWSVRGSSGLDTQYF
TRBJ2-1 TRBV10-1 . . TGCGCCATCGGACTGAGGGACAATGAGCAGTTCTTC CAIGLRDNEQFF
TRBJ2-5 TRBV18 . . TGTGCCAGCTCCGAGGGGGTTCAAGAGACCCAGTACTTC CASSEGVQETQYF
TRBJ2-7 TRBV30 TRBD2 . TGTGCCTGGAGATATGCGGGAGGTGTTGGCGAGCAGTACTTC CAWRYAGGVGEQYF